This T cell receptor beta chain came from a study of T cell responses to AZD1222 COVID-19 vaccine. Regarding the study as a whole: After two AZD1222 doses, spike-specific TCR breadth and depth rose versus day 0. There were vaccine-associated CD4 TCRs across spike, dominant at 160-218 and 743-854.

V was clipped by 6 bases and J by 5 bases, with 12 bases between them. This CDR3 contains 12 residues. Germline values: CDR1 DFQATT, CDR2 SNEGSKA (reference sequence). Both about-4-week and about-12-week second-dose recipients were combined. The assay was immunoSEQ multiplex PCR, and TCRdb's table has in-frame clones only and misses some. The sample has tens of thousands of clones; around 88% are singletons. With respect to this clone: Its antigen is still unknown.

The chain employs TRBV20-1 and TRBJ2-3; D may be TRBD2 (5 bases). The sample here was peripheral blood, taken 28 days after the second AZD1222 dose. This sequence was found in an adult who received the AZD1222 COVID-19 vaccine. DNA for the CDR3: TGCAGTGCCAGTCGGACTCTAGATACGCAGTATTTT. This sequence encodes CSASRTLDTQYF.